A single sample is the source of the 32 T cell receptor beta chains below, sequenced in a study of blood T cell repertoires in COVID-19. TCRdb keeps only in-frame clones here, not all; method: immunoSEQ multiplex PCR. The table records 150,000 to 200,000 clones, 90% to 95% of them present only once. Material for sequencing was peripheral blood. The receptors were gathered from a man over 45 with acute or convalescent COVID-19.

This chain joins TRBV5-1 and TRBJ2-1; TRBD1 agrees at 7 bases. In germline, CDR1 is SGHRS, CDR2 YFSETQ. V shed 0 bases and J 0 bases; nucleotides not matched to a gene: 3. This CDR3 region has 16 residues. This CDR3 is CASSLEGQYSYNEQFF. DNA for the CDR3: TGCGCCAGCAGCTTGGAGGGACAGTACTCCTACAATGAGCAGTTCTTC.

The genes are TRBV15 and TRBJ1-5, with D maybe TRBD1 (5 bases). The ends were cut back, 0 bases at V and 8 bases at J, with 11 bases in the middle. Germline-derived CDR1 and CDR2 are LNHNV and YYDKDF (reference sequence). The CDR3 runs to 14 residues. The CDR3 here is CATSRDIGAEPQHF. CDR3 sequence (DNA): TGTGCCACCAGCAGAGATATAGGGGCAGAGCCCCAGCATTTT.

This clone appeared a single time. The chain joins TRBV6-1 to TRBJ2-5, with 8 bases lining up with TRBD2. CDR1 and CDR2 (germline): MNHNS, SASEGT. The CDR3 sequence is 16 residues long. Trimming took 3 bases from V and 5 from J; bases not matched to a gene: 11. In DNA form, the CDR3 reads TGTGCCAGCAGTGACCTTAGCGGGAAGGGGTATGAGACCCAGTACTTC. It is translated as CASSDLSGKGYETQYF.

CDR3 region: CASSSRDSGNTIYF. The CDR3 coding sequence is TGTGCCAGCAGCTCCAGGGACTCTGGAAACACCATATATTTT. The chain has TRBV7-6 and TRBJ1-3; D is perhaps TRBD1 (5 bases). This CDR3 has 14 residues. V was clipped by 4 bases and J by 0 bases, with 7 bases between them. In germline, CDR1 is SGHVS, CDR2 FNYEAQ.

The chain employs TRBV5-1 and TRBJ1-1; the match to TRBD1 covers 9 bases. Per germline, CDR1 SGHRS and CDR2 YFSETQ. V dropped 0 bases and J dropped 4; count of bases not matched to a gene: 1. The CDR3 consists of 14 residues. This CDR3 reads CASSLGGQGTEAFF. As DNA, the CDR3 is TGCGCCAGCAGCTTGGGGGGACAGGGCACTGAAGCTTTCTTT.

V gene TRBV19 combines with J gene TRBJ2-7, with 10 positions matching TRBD2. Unmatched junction bases numbered 7, after V lost 5 bases and J lost 3 bases. The CDR3 runs to 15 residues. Germline values: CDR1 LNHDA, CDR2 SQIVND (reference sequence). The CDR3 DNA follows: TGTGCCAGTAGTTCAGCGGGAGGGTCTGTCTACGAGCAGTACTTC. It translates to CASSSAGGSVYEQYF.

The genes are TRBV2 and TRBJ1-6; 7 bases are a match to TRBD1. CDR3 length: 17 residues. CDR1 and CDR2 from the germline V gene are SNHLY and FYNNEI. V lost 6 bases to trimming and J lost 7 bases; unmatched junction nucleotides: 15. The CDR3 DNA is TGTGCCAGCAGATCATACACCCGGGACAGCGGAAATTCACCCCTCCACTTT. Translating it yields CASRSYTRDSGNSPLHF.

The table lists this clone with a few counts. This chain uses TRBV6-2 or TRBV6-3 with TRBJ2-1, with 7 bases matching TRBD1. This CDR3 is built from 13 residues. With 6 bases clipped from V and 8 bases from J, the junction kept 7 bases outside the gene matches. Germline CDR1 and CDR2: MNHEY and SVGEGT. The DNA for the CDR3 is TGTGCCAGCAGCACCACAGGGGTACATGAGCAGTTCTTC. It specifies CASSTTGVHEQFF.

This chain links TRBV27 with TRBJ1-4, with 7 bases that match TRBD1. The length of the CDR3 is 15 residues. Germline loops: CDR1 MNHEY, CDR2 SMNVEV (reference sequence). After removal of 6 bases from V and 6 bases from J, the junction contained 10 bases not matched to a gene. The CDR3 DNA reads TGTGCCAGCAGGGGATACCGGGACAGTGATGAAAAACTGTTTTTT. Residues: CASRGYRDSDEKLFF.

V is TRBV5-4 and J is TRBJ2-3; D unresolved. CDR1 and CDR2 (germline): SGHNT, YYREEE (reference sequence). The CDR3 totals 14 residues. Trimming removed 2 bases at V and 1 base at J, with 8 bases between. This CDR3 reads CASSLASGTDTQYF. The CDR3 DNA sequence: TGTGCCAGCAGCTTAGCTTCTGGCACAGATACGCAGTATTTT.

V is TRBV7-8 and J is TRBJ2-1; TRBD1 might be the D (6 bases). Looked up from germline, CDR1 is SGHVS and CDR2 is FQNEAQ. V was shortened by 8 bases and J by 7 bases, with 21 bases between the two germline ends. This CDR3 comprises 15 residues. Written as DNA, the CDR3 is TGTGCCAGCGCGCTAACAGGGTTCCAGAGGAATGAGCAGTTCTTC. This gives the protein CASALTGFQRNEQFF.

The gene calls are TRBV6-2 or TRBV6-3 and TRBJ2-3, with 7 bases fitting TRBD1. The V gene's germline CDR1 is MNHEY and CDR2 SVGEGT. This CDR3 comprises 21 residues. V lost 0 bases to trimming and J lost 0 bases; unmatched junction nucleotides: 18. CDR3 DNA sequence: TGTGCCAGCAGTTACTCGATACACGGATACACAGGGGCGTATAGCACAGATACGCAGTATTTT. It yields the protein CASSYSIHGYTGAYSTDTQYF.

This clone was recorded once. V gene TRBV30 combines with J gene TRBJ1-1; 9 bases align to TRBD1. V was pared by 0 bases and J by 3 bases, with 14 bases of the junction left unmatched. The CDR3 runs to 18 residues. Per the germline V gene, CDR1 is GTSNPN and CDR2 is SVGIG (reference sequence). CDR3 nucleotide sequence: TGTGCCTGGAGTGTACTGGCCCTCCGGGACAGGGTGGACACTGAAGCTTTCTTT. Translated: CAWSVLALRDRVDTEAFF.

The chain carries TRBV2 and TRBJ1-4; no clear D gene. In germline, CDR1 is SNHLY, CDR2 FYNNEI. CDR3 length equals 15 residues. Deletions cut 6 bases from V and 0 bases from J, with 11 bases between. CDR3 protein: CASRVGGTTNEKLFF. CDR3 DNA: TGTGCCAGCAGAGTCGGAGGGACAACTAATGAAAAACTGTTTTTT.

V usage is TRBV28 and J usage is TRBJ2-1; the match to TRBD2 covers 9 bases. The CDR3 totals 14 residues. After removal of 6 bases from V and 9 bases from J, the junction contained 9 bases not matched to a gene. From germline, CDR1 is MDHEN and CDR2 SYDVKM. The chain's CDR3 is CASRPGLALPEQFF. The CDR3 nucleotides are TGTGCCAGCAGGCCGGGACTAGCCCTTCCTGAGCAGTTCTTC. The variable domain in full, with the rest retrieved from reference TRBV28 and TRBJ2-1, is DVKVTQSSRYLVKRTGEKVFLECVQDMDHENMFWYRQDPGLGLRLIYFSYDVKMKEKGDIPEGYSVSREKKERFSLILESASTNQTSMYLCASRPGLALPEQFFGPGTRLTVL.

The V call is TRBV28, the J call TRBJ2-7; TRBD1 matches at 9 bases. The ends lost 6 bases at V and 2 bases at J; junction bases unmatched: 20. Looked up from germline, CDR1 is MDHEN and CDR2 is SYDVKM. CDR3 length equals 19 residues. The CDR3 coding sequence is TGTGCCAGCAGCAAGCTGTACCAATGGGGGGACAGGGAACCCTACGAGCAGTACTTC. It encodes CASSKLYQWGDREPYEQYF.

V usage is TRBV29-1 and J usage is TRBJ1-1; TRBD1 aligns across 7 bases. Germline values: CDR1 SQVTM, CDR2 ANQGSEA. J was trimmed by 11 bases and V by 0 bases; bases with no gene match: 9. The CDR3 consists of 13 residues. The CDR3 spells CSVEDMGQRRAFF. DNA for the CDR3: TGCAGCGTTGAAGATATGGGACAGAGAAGGGCTTTCTTT.

This sequence joins TRBV19 and TRBJ1-1; D is ambiguous. The CDR3 is 19 residues long. The V end was cut by 4 bases, the J end by 3 bases, with 27 bases between. Germline V gene lookup returns CDR1 LNHDA and CDR2 SQIVND (reference sequence). The CDR3 region has the DNA TGTGCCAGTAGTAGCCTACCTATAATAGACACTTTGTGGGACACTGAAGCTTTCTTT. The encoded protein is CASSSLPIIDTLWDTEAFF.

V usage is TRBV19 and J usage is TRBJ1-6; unclear D gene. Germline V CDR1 and CDR2: LNHDA, SQIVND (reference sequence). V was cut by 2 bases and J by 8 bases, with 10 bases left in between. The CDR3 contains 14 residues. The DNA for the CDR3 is TGTGCCAGTAGTATAACGGGGTCGGATTCACCCCTCCACTTT. Amino acid sequence: CASSITGSDSPLHF.

This rearrangement joins TRBV6-6 to TRBJ2-1; maybe TRBD2 (6 bases). V lost 8 bases to trimming and J lost 6 bases, with 11 bases between them. The CDR3 loop spans 12 amino acids. The germline gives CDR1 MNHNY, CDR2 SVGAGI (reference sequence). The CDR3 spells CASRSSVNEQFF. Here the CDR3 DNA reads TGTGCCAGCCGATCTAGCGTCAATGAGCAGTTCTTC.

The rearrangement joins TRBV21-1 to TRBJ2-3; the table's D call, TRBD1, was not checked against the DNA. TRBV21-1 constitutes a pseudogene. CDR3 length: 17 residues. CDR3 region: CASSSSRRDTSTDTQYF. The CDR3 DNA reads TGTGCCAGCAGCAGCTCCCGCCGGGACACCAGCACAGATACGCAGTATTTT.

This chain joins TRBV28 and TRBJ2-2; no reliable D call. CDR1 is MDHEN and CDR2 is SYDVKM in the germline V gene. The CDR3 length is 12 residues. V lost 5 bases, J lost 7 bases, and 8 bases lay in between. For the CDR3, the DNA is TGTGCCAGCAGTCCTATCGTCGGGGAGCTGTTTTTT. Its translation is CASSPIVGELFF.

The rearrangement joins TRBV5-6 to TRBJ2-7; 7 bases match TRBD1. Germline V CDR1 and CDR2: SGHDT, YYEEEE. V shed 0 bases, J shed 4 bases, and the junction held 7 bases outside the gene matches. The CDR3 spans 15 residues. The CDR3 DNA reads TGTGCCAGCAGCTTGGGCAGGGGGACGGGGTACGAGCAGTACTTC. Translating gives CASSLGRGTGYEQYF.

The chain carries TRBV18 and TRBJ2-7; no clear D. This CDR3 region has 13 residues. Trimming stripped 3 bases from V and 2 bases from J, with 8 bases between. Germline V gene lookup returns CDR1 KGHSH and CDR2 LQKENI. In nucleotides, the CDR3 is TGTGCCAGCTCACCCGGGTGGCCCTACGAGCAGTACTTC. Its translation is CASSPGWPYEQYF.

The CDR3 region is CAWNTGQGRSPLHF. DNA for the CDR3: TGTGCCTGGAATACTGGACAGGGCCGTTCACCCCTCCACTTT. The chain has TRBV30 and TRBJ1-6; 8 nucleotides match TRBD1. Germline-derived CDR1 and CDR2 are GTSNPN and SVGIG (reference sequence). V dropped 4 bases and J dropped 9; count of bases not matched to a gene: 8. This CDR3 spans 14 amino acids.

The chain combines TRBV6-5 with TRBJ1-6; the D gene is possibly TRBD1 (5 bases). V lost 6 bases and J 10 bases, leaving 16 bases between the germline ends. Germline V gene data show CDR1 as MNHEY and CDR2 as SVGAGI. CDR3 length equals 14 residues. Here the CDR3 DNA reads TGTGCCAGCAGCTACGGCCAGGGCCGATCACCCCTCCACTTT. Protein sequence: CASSYGQGRSPLHF.

The chain recombines TRBV4-2 with TRBJ1-5, with D maybe TRBD1 (5 bases). The germline CDR1 and CDR2 sequences are LGHNA and YNFKEQ. Between the trimmed V and J ends, which lost 0 bases and 2 bases, there was a span of 11 bases. The CDR3 runs 16 residues. This CDR3 is CASSQDSGNRNQPQHF. DNA for the CDR3: TGTGCCAGCAGCCAAGATTCAGGGAACCGCAATCAGCCCCAGCATTTT.

The chain couples TRBV11-2 to TRBJ2-6, with D possibly being TRBD2 (5 bases). V gave up 4 bases and J gave up 1 base, with 17 bases separating them. This CDR3 comprises 18 residues. Germline CDR1 reads SGHAT; CDR2 reads FQNNGV. CDR3 sequence reads: CASSSLTRVLSGANVLTF. CDR3 sequence (DNA): TGTGCCAGCAGCTCCCTAACTAGGGTCTTATCTGGGGCCAACGTCCTGACTTTC.

CDR3: CASSQGGGARGTEAFF. CDR3 bases: TGTGCCAGCAGCCAAGGGGGGGGCGCGAGGGGCACTGAAGCTTTCTTT. This rearrangement joins TRBV7-2 to TRBJ1-1; D is perhaps TRBD1 (6 bases). Germline CDR1 is SGHTA and CDR2 is FQGNSA. The CDR3 is made up of 16 amino acids. Trimming cost V 5 bases and J 4 bases, with 20 bases left between them.

The genes are TRBV7-9 and TRBJ2-5; TRBD1 agrees at 9 bases. Germline V CDR1 and CDR2: SEHNR, FQNEAQ (reference sequence). This CDR3 is 15 amino acids long. The J segment lost 4 bases and the V segment lost 2 bases, leaving 5 bases of the junction unmatched. In DNA, the CDR3 is TGTGCCAGCAGCTTATTTACAGGGGGCCGAGAGACCCAGTACTTC. Translation gives CASSLFTGGRETQYF.

V gene TRBV5-1 combines with J gene TRBJ1-2; D is ambiguous. Trimming stripped 4 bases from V and 0 bases from J, with 13 bases between. CDR1 SGHRS and CDR2 YFSETQ come from the germline V gene. CDR3 length: 15 residues. DNA for the CDR3: TGCGCCAGCAGCGTCCCTACCATTACTAACTATGGCTACACCTTC. Translated, it gives CASSVPTITNYGYTF.

This chain joins TRBV18 and TRBJ2-5; TRBD1 is a possible D gene (6 bases). CDR3 length: 13 amino acids. Germline values: CDR1 KGHSH, CDR2 LQKENI. V was cut by 3 bases and J by 3 bases, with 8 bases left in between. The CDR3 loop is CASSPRTEETQYF. The CDR3 DNA follows: TGTGCCAGCTCACCTCGGACAGAAGAGACCCAGTACTTC.